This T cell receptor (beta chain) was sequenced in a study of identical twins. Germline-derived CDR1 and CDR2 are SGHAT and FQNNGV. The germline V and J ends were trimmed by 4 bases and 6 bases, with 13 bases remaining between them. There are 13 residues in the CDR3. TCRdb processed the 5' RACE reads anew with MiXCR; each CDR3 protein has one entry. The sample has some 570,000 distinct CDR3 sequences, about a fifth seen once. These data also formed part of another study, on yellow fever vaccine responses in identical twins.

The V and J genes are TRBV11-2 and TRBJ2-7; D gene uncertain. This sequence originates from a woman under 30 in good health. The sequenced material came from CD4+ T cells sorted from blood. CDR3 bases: TGTGCCAGCAGCTCCCAATCTGCAGGCGAGCAGTACTTC. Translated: CASSSQSAGEQYF.